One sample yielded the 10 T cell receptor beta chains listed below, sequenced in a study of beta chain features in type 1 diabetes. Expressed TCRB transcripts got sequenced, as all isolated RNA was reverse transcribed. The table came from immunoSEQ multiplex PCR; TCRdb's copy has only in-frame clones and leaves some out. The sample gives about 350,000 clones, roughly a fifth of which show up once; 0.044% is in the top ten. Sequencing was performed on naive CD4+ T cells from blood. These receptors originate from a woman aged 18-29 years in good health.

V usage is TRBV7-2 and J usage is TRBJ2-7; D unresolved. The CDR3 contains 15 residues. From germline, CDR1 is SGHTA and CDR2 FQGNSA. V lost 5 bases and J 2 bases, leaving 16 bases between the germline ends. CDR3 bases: TGTGCCAGCAGCGTTACCCAGGCGCTCGCCTACGAGCAGTACTTC. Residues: CASSVTQALAYEQYF. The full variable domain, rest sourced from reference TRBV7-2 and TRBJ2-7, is GAGVSQSPSNKVTEKGKDVELRCDPISGHTALYWYRQSLGQGLEFLIYFQGNSAPDKSGLPSDRFSAERTGGSVSTLTIQRTQQEDSAVYLCASSVTQALAYEQYFGPGTRLTVT.

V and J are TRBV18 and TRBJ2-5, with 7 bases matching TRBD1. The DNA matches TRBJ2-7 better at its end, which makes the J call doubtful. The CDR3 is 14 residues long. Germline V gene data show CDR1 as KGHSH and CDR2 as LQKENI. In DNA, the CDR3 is TGTGCCAGCTCACCCGACAGGGTAGGCTACGAGCAGTACTTC. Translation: CASSPDRVGYEQYF.

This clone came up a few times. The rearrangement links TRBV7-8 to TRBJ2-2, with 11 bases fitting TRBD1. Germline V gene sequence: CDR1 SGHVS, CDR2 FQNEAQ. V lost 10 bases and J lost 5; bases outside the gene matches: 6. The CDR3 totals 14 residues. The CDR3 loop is CANRRDRGTGELFF. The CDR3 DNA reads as TGTGCCAATAGGAGGGACAGGGGGACCGGGGAGCTGTTTTTT. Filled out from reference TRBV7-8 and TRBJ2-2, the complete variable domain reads GAGVSQSPRYKVAKRGQDVALRCDPISGHVSLFWYQQALGQGPEFLTYFQNEAQLDKSGLPSDRFFAERPEGSVSTLKIQRTQQEDSAVYLCANRRDRGTGELFFGEGSRLTVL.

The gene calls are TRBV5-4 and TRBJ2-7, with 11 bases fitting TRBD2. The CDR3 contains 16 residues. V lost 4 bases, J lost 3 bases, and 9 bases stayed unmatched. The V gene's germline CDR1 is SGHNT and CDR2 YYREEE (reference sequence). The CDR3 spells CASSPGGTSGLYEQYF. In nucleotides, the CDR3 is TGTGCCAGCAGCCCTGGAGGGACTAGCGGCCTCTACGAGCAGTACTTC.

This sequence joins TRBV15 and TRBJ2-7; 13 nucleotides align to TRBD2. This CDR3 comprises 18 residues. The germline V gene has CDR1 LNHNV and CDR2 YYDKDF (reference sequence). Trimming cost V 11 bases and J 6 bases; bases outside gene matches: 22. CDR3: CASRISGLAGVECIEQYF. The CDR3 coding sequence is TGTGCCTCTCGAATATCCGGACTAGCGGGAGTGGAGTGCATCGAGCAGTACTTC. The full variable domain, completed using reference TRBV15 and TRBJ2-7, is DAMVIQNPRYQVTQFGKPVTLSCSQTLNHNVMYWYQQKSSQAPKLLFHYYDKDFNNEADTPDNFQSRRPNTSFCFLDIRSPGLGDTAMYLCASRISGLAGVECIEQYFGPGTRLTVT.

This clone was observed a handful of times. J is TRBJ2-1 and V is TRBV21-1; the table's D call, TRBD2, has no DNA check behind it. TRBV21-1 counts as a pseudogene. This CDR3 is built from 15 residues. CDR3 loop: CASERGAKPNNEQFF. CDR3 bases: TGTGCCTCGGAGCGGGGGGCGAAACCCAACAATGAGCAGTTCTTC.

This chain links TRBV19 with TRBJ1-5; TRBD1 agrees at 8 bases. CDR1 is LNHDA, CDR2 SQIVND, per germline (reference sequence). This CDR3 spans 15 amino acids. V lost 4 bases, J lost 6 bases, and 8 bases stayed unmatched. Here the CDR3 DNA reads TGTGCCAGTAGTACCCCCCAGGGGGCCTTTCAGCCCCAGCATTTT. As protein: CASSTPQGAFQPQHF.

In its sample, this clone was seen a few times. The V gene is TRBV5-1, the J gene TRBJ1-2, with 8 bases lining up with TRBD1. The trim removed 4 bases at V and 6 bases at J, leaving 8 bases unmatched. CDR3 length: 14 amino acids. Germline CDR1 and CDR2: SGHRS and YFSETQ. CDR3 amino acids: CASSLMTGEDGYTF. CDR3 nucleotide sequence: TGCGCCAGCAGCCTAATGACAGGGGAGGATGGCTACACCTTC.

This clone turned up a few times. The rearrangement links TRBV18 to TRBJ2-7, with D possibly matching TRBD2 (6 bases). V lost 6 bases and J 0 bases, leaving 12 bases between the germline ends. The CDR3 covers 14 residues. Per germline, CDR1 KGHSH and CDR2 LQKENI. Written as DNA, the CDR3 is TGTGCCAGCTCTCGCTCGGACTACTCCTACGAGCAGTACTTC. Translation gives CASSRSDYSYEQYF.

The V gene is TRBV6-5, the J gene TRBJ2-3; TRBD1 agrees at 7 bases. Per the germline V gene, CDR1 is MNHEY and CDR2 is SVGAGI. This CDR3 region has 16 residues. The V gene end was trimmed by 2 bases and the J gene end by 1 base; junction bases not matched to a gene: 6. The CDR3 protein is CASSYEGGQGTDTQYF. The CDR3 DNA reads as TGTGCCAGCAGTTACGAAGGGGGCCAGGGCACAGATACGCAGTATTTT.